Reported below is one T cell receptor beta chain. As yet, its antigen is unknown. The data are from a study of STAT3 mutations in large granular lymphocyte leukemia. Notes on the study in general: Some patients had dominant TCR clones larger than their STAT3 mutant burden. After therapy, about 30% of the 18 patients switched clonotypes, all new clones STAT3 wild type. Every T-LGLL patient had at least one immunodominant TCRbeta clonotype. Persisting codominant clonotypes may have hidden a small pathogenic clone.

The assay was immunoSEQ multiplex PCR, and TCRdb's table has in-frame clones only and misses some. The sample lists about 9,400 clones, approximately 88% occurring once. V was shortened by 1 base and J by 3 bases, with 11 bases between the two germline ends. Germline CDR1 is SGHRS and CDR2 is YFSETQ. The CDR3 length is 14 residues. Source material: peripheral blood mononuclear cells. This sequence originates from a man older than 75 with T-cell large granular lymphocyte leukemia. Some clones in this sample may be carry-over from other donors' samples. V is TRBV5-1 and J is TRBJ2-7; the D is unclear. The CDR3 reads CASSLRSTYYEQYF. DNA of the CDR3: TGCGCCAGCAGCTTGAGAAGCACTTACTACGAGCAGTACTTC. The variable domain in full, with the rest retrieved from reference TRBV5-1 and TRBJ2-7, is KAGVTQTPRYLIKTRGQQVTLSCSPISGHRSVSWYQQTPGQGLQFLFEYFSETQRNKGNFPGRFSGRQFSNSRSEMNVSTLELGDSALYLCASSLRSTYYEQYFGPGTRLTVT.